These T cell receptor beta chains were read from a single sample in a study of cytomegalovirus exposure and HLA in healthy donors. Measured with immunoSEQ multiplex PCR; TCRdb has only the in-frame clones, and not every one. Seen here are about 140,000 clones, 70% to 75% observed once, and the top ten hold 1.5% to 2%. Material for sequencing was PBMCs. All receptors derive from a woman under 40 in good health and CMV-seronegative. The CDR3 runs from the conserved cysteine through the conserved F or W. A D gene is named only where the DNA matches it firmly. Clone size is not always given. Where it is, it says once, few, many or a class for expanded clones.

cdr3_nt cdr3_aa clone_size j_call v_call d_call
TGTGCCAGCAGTTTAGGGGGCGTTGGGGGCGGAACTGAAGCTTTCTTT CASSLGGVGGGTEAFF - TRBJ1-1 TRBV28 -
TGTGCCAGCATTAGGGGGTATAGCAATCAGCCCCAGCATTTT CASIRGYSNQPQHF - TRBJ1-5 TRBV6-1 -
TGTGCCTGGAGTACCCAGGGGAACACTGAAGCTTTCTTT CAWSTQGNTEAFF - TRBJ1-1 TRBV30 -
TGTGCCAGTAGTGGACTACAGGGGGCCTTAGATGGCTACACCTTC CASSGLQGALDGYTF - TRBJ1-2 TRBV19 TRBD1
TGTGCCAGCAGCTTAGATCTCTGGGCGGGTACCTTC CASSLDLWAGTF - TRBJ1-2 TRBV7-2 -
TGTGCCAGCAGCCTGGGGACTAGCGGGGACAGCACAGATACGCAGTATTTT CASSLGTSGDSTDTQYF - TRBJ2-3 TRBV11-2 TRBD2
TGTGCCAGCAGCTTAAGCATGAACACTGAAGCTTTCTTT CASSLSMNTEAFF - TRBJ1-1 TRBV7-9 -
TGTGCCATTAGGGACAGCTCAAACCAAGAGACCCAGTACTTC CAIRDSSNQETQYF - TRBJ2-5 TRBV10-3 TRBD1
TGTGCCAGCAGGGGTGGGGGACATAATGAAAAACTGTTTTTT CASRGGGHNEKLFF - TRBJ1-4 TRBV28 -
TGTGCCCGAGTATGGTCGGGGTATAATTCACCCCTCCACTTT CARVWSGYNSPLHF once TRBJ1-6 TRBV7-3 -
TGTGCCAGCAGTGGAGGGGGACTAGCGGGAGGTCTAGACGAGCAGTACTTC CASSGGGLAGGLDEQYF - TRBJ2-7 TRBV2 TRBD2
TGTGCCAGCAGCCAAGGCGGAGCACAGGGGGCGCTGGGCTACACCTTC CASSQGGAQGALGYTF - TRBJ1-2 TRBV14 TRBD1
TGTGCCAGCAGCTTTGGGGGACTGAGTCCTGCAACTAATGAAAAACTGTTTTTT CASSFGGLSPATNEKLFF - TRBJ1-4 TRBV7-9 -
TGTGCCAGCTCACCCGGACAGATTAATGAGCAGTTCTTC CASSPGQINEQFF - TRBJ2-1 TRBV18 -
TGTGCCAGCAGTCAGGGGTTCGGCTATGGCTACACCTTC CASSQGFGYGYTF once TRBJ1-2 TRBV11-2 -
TGTGCCAGCAGCCCAGGGAGGGGCAATTCACCCCTCCACTTT CASSPGRGNSPLHF - TRBJ1-6 TRBV6-5 -
TGTGCCAGCAGTCTTCGGGGGGGGCAGCCCCAGCATTTT CASSLRGGQPQHF once TRBJ1-5 TRBV6-6 -
TGTGCCAGCAGTTTACCTCCTTGGGGCTTCGGGGAGACCCAGTACTTC CASSLPPWGFGETQYF - TRBJ2-5 TRBV7-9 -
TGTGCCAGCAGCGTGACAAAGTATGGCTACACCTTC CASSVTKYGYTF - TRBJ1-2 TRBV5-4 -
TGTGCCAGCAGAGCCCTCAGGGGGACTGGAAACACCATATATTTT CASRALRGTGNTIYF - TRBJ1-3 TRBV6-6 TRBD1
TGTGCCAGCAGGTCTACTAGCGGGAGTTCCTACGAGCAGTACTTC CASRSTSGSSYEQYF - TRBJ2-7 TRBV6-5 TRBD2
TGTGCCAGCAGTTTAGTCAGGACTGGAAACACCATATATTTT CASSLVRTGNTIYF - TRBJ1-3 TRBV28 -
TGTGCCAGCAGTTTTCCGGGACAGCAAAATGAGGGGGGCAATCAGCCCCAGCATTTT CASSFPGQQNEGGNQPQHF few TRBJ1-5 TRBV5-4 TRBD1
TGCAGCGCGGGGACTAAGTCCTACGAGCAGTACTTC CSAGTKSYEQYF - TRBJ2-7 TRBV29-1 TRBD2
TGTGCCAGCACCCGCCAGGGGACAGGCACAGATACGCAGTATTTT CASTRQGTGTDTQYF once TRBJ2-3 TRBV6-1 TRBD1
TGTGCCAGCAGTGAATCGTCAGGGGCGGTACCCCTCCACTTT CASSESSGAVPLHF - TRBJ1-6 TRBV6-1 -
TGCGCCAGCAGCTACCTGAGAGGCGAGACCCAGTACTTC CASSYLRGETQYF - TRBJ2-5 TRBV4-1 -
TGCGCCAGCAGCTTGGAGAGAGGGGGGGACTATGGCTACACCTTC CASSLERGGDYGYTF once TRBJ1-2 TRBV5-1 -
TGCGCCAGCAGCTTGCTCACTAGCGGGGGAACAGATACGCAGTATTTT CASSLLTSGGTDTQYF - TRBJ2-3 TRBV5-1 TRBD2
TGCAGCGCGGGACAGGTTGAAGAGACCCAGTACTTC CSAGQVEETQYF - TRBJ2-5 TRBV29-1 TRBD1
TGTGCCAGCAGTCCCGCGGACAGAGCCTATGGCTACACCTTC CASSPADRAYGYTF - TRBJ1-2 TRBV28 -
TGTGCCAGCAGTCTACGTAACACACGGGATCCACGCTTTAACACCGGGGAGCTGTTTTTT CASSLRNTRDPRFNTGELFF few TRBJ2-2 TRBV28 -
TGCGCCAGCAGCTTGGCGGACAGCTACAATGAGCAGTTCTTC CASSLADSYNEQFF - TRBJ2-1 TRBV5-1 -
TGTGCCAGCAGTGAAAGAGTGGGCAGTTTCTATGGCTACACCTTC CASSERVGSFYGYTF once TRBJ1-2 TRBV6-1 -
TGTGCCAGCAGGACGGGACAGAACACAGCCGGCGAGCAGTACTTC CASRTGQNTAGEQYF few TRBJ2-7 TRBV6-6 TRBD1
TGTGCCAGCAGTGACCCGAAAGGAGGGAACAGACCCGAGCAGTACTTC CASSDPKGGNRPEQYF - TRBJ2-7 TRBV6-4 -
TGTGCCAGCAGCTTCCGCCCGCTGAGGGACGAGCAGTACTTC CASSFRPLRDEQYF few TRBJ2-7 TRBV9 -
TGTGCCAGCAGCTTAAACAGGGCCGAGGCTTTCTTT CASSLNRAEAFF - TRBJ1-1 TRBV7-8 -
TGTGCCAGCAGGGGGGGACAGGGGGCATTTGGCTACACCTTC CASRGGQGAFGYTF few TRBJ1-2 TRBV2 TRBD1
TGTGCCATAGGGGCAGAGACCCAGTACTTC CAIGAETQYF - TRBJ2-5 TRBV10-3 -
TGTGCCAGCAGTACGAGCGGGAGGCCATCCTCCGAGCAGTACTTC CASSTSGRPSSEQYF few TRBJ2-7 TRBV6-5 TRBD2
TGTGCCAGCAGCTTGGACTCAAATAGCAATCAGCCCCAGCATTTT CASSLDSNSNQPQHF - TRBJ1-5 TRBV5-5 -
TGTGCCAGCAGGGCCAGGGCCCAGGGGACTGAAGCTTTCTTT CASRARAQGTEAFF once TRBJ1-1 TRBV6-4 -
TGCGCCAGCAGTTCTGACAGGGTCGGGACCCAGTACTTC CASSSDRVGTQYF - TRBJ2-5 TRBV10-1 TRBD1
TGTGCCAGCAAGGGGGCGAACCAGCCCCAGCATTTT CASKGANQPQHF - TRBJ1-5 TRBV6-6 TRBD1
TGTGCCAGCAGCTTAGTAGGAGGTGGTGGACAGGGGTCTGGCTACACCTTC CASSLVGGGGQGSGYTF - TRBJ1-2 TRBV7-2 TRBD1
TGTGCCAGCAGCTTAAGGACTTCAGGGGGAATGTATGGCTACACCTTC CASSLRTSGGMYGYTF - TRBJ1-2 TRBV11-2 TRBD1
TGTGCCACCAGCAGAGAGGGACAGCCAGATAATTCACCCCTCCACTTT CATSREGQPDNSPLHF - TRBJ1-6 TRBV15 TRBD1
TGTGCCAGCAGCGCCGGACTAGCGGGAATGTACAATGAGCAGTTCTTC CASSAGLAGMYNEQFF - TRBJ2-1 TRBV21-1 -
TGTGCCAGCAGCTTGACAGGGGGCGTCTCCAAGAGACCCCTCCACTTT CASSLTGGVSKRPLHF once TRBJ1-6 TRBV5-4 TRBD1
TGTGCCAGCGGGAGCGGCTACGAGCAGTACTTC CASGSGYEQYF - TRBJ2-7 TRBV27 -
TGTGCCAGCAGCCCCGTGGACAGGGCGTCCGGGGAGCTGTTTTTT CASSPVDRASGELFF - TRBJ2-2 TRBV2 TRBD1
TGTGCCTGGAGTAAGGGACATTCGCTGGATACGCAGTATTTT CAWSKGHSLDTQYF - TRBJ2-3 TRBV30 -
TGTGCCAGCAGCGCCCGGGACTACAGCTCCTACAATGAGCAGTTCTTC CASSARDYSSYNEQFF - TRBJ2-1 TRBV9 TRBD2
TGTGCCAGCAGTACCTCACATCAGGGGGGCAACGGCTACACCTTC CASSTSHQGGNGYTF - TRBJ1-2 TRBV6-5 TRBD1
TGTGCCAGCAGCGAGGGTGCAACTAATGAAAAACTGTTTTTT CASSEGATNEKLFF - TRBJ1-4 TRBV7-9 -
TGTGCCAGCCGATCCCGTAGACAGGAGCAGTTCTTC CASRSRRQEQFF few TRBJ2-1 TRBV28 -
TGTGCCAGCAGTTACTCGGCTAGTTCATTCGGGGAGCTGTTTTTT CASSYSASSFGELFF few TRBJ2-2 TRBV6-6 -